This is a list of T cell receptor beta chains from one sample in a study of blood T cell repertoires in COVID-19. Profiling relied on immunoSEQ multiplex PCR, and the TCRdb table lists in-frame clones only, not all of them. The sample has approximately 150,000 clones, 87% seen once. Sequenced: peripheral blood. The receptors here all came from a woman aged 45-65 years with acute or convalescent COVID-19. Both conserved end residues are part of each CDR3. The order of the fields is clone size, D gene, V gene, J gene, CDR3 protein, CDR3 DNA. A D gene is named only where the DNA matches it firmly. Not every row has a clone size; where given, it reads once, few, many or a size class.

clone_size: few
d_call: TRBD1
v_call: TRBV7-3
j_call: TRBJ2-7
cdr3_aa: CASSPWGTGEDEQYF
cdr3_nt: TGTGCCAGCAGCCCGTGGGGGACAGGGGAGGACGAGCAGTACTTC

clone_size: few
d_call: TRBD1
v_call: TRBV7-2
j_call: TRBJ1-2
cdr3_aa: CASSPTTGKGYTF
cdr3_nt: TGTGCCAGCAGCCCAACGACAGGGAAAGGCTACACCTTC

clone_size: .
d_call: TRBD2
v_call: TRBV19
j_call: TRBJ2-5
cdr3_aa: CASSTRTSGRWETQYF
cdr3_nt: TGTGCCAGTAGTACCCGGACTAGCGGGAGATGGGAGACCCAGTACTTC

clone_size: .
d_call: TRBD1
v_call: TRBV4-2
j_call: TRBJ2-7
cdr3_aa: CASSQVGTGGYEQYF
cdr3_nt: TGTGCCAGCAGCCAAGTAGGGACAGGGGGCTACGAGCAGTACTTC

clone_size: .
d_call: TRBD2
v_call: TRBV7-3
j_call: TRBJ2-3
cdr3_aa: CASSLTLAGVTDTQYF
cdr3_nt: TGTGCCAGCAGCTTAACCCTAGCGGGAGTCACAGATACGCAGTATTTT

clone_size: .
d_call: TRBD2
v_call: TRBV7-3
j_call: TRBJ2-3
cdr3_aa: CASSLLGTSGGDTQYF
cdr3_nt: TGTGCCAGCAGCCTACTTGGGACTAGCGGGGGGGATACGCAGTATTTT

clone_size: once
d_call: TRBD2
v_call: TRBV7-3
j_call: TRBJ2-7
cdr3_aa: CASSLRGGRGLSYEQYF
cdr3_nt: TGTGCCAGCAGCTTAAGGGGAGGGCGGGGTCTCTCCTACGAGCAGTACTTC

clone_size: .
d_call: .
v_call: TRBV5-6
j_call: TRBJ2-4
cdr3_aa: CASSFRGGGNIQYF
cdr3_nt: TGTGCCAGCAGCTTCAGAGGGGGAGGGAACATTCAGTACTTC

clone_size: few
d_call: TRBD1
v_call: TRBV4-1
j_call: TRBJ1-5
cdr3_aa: CASSPGTGGNQPQHF
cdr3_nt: TGCGCCAGCAGCCCAGGGACAGGGGGGAATCAGCCCCAGCATTTT

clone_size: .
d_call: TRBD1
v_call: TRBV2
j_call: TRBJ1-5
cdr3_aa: CASRKGQGPNQPQHF
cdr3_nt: TGTGCCAGCAGGAAAGGACAGGGTCCCAATCAGCCCCAGCATTTT

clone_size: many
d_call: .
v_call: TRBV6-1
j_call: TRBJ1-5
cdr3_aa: CASSEAPSTPGVRQPQHF
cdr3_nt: TGTGCCAGCAGTGAAGCCCCTTCTACCCCGGGAGTCCGTCAGCCCCAGCATTTT

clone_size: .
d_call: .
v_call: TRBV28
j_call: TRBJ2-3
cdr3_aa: CASSRGRVQYF
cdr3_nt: TGTGCCAGCAGTAGGGGGAGGGTGCAGTATTTT

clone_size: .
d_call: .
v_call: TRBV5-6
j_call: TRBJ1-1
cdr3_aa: CASSSGTPSEAFF
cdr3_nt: TGTGCCAGCAGCTCCGGGACACCCTCTGAAGCTTTCTTT

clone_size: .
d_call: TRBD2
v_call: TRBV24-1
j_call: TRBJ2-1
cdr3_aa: CATSETTSAPGNEQFF
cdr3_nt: TGTGCCACCAGTGAAACGACTAGCGCCCCAGGAAATGAGCAGTTCTTC

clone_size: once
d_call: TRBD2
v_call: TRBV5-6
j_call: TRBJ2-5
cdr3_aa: CASRLGLAGGPYQETQYF
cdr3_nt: TGTGCCAGCAGGTTGGGACTAGCGGGAGGGCCATACCAAGAGACCCAGTACTTC

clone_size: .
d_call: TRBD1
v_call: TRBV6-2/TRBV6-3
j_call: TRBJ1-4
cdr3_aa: CASSFNRQGEKLFF
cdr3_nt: TGTGCCAGCAGTTTCAACAGACAGGGCGAAAAACTGTTTTTT

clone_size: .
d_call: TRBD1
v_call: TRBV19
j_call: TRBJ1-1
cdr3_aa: CASSMLGQTLSNEAFF
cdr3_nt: TGTGCCAGTAGTATGTTGGGACAGACCCTAAGTAATGAAGCTTTCTTT

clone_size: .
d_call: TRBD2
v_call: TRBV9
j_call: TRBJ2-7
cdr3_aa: CASSVGFLAGGSTYEQYF
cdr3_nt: TGTGCCAGCAGCGTAGGCTTTCTAGCGGGAGGCTCGACCTACGAGCAGTACTTC

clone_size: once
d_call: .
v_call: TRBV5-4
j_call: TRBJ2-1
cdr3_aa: CASRPGTQMGVYNEQFF
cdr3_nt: TGTGCCAGCCGTCCTGGGACTCAGATGGGGGTCTACAATGAGCAGTTCTTC

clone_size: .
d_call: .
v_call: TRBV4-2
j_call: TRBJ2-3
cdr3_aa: CASSQDPVSSTDTQYF
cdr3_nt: TGTGCCAGCAGCCAAGATCCAGTGTCTAGCACAGATACGCAGTATTTT

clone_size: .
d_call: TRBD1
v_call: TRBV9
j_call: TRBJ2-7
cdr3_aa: CASSGTGTHHEQYF
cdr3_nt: TGTGCCAGCAGCGGGACAGGGACGCACCACGAGCAGTACTTC

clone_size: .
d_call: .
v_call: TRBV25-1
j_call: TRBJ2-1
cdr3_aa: CASSEFGSVGRNNEQFF
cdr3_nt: TGTGCCAGCAGTGAATTTGGGTCCGTAGGGAGGAACAATGAGCAGTTCTTC

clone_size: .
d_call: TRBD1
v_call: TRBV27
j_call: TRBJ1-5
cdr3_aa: CASSLGPNRGLYQPQHF
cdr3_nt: TGTGCCAGCAGTCTTGGTCCCAACAGGGGATTGTATCAGCCCCAGCATTTT

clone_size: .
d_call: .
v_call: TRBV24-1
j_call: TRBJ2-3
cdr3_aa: CATSGGEWGRADTQYF
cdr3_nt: TGTGCCACCAGTGGGGGTGAGTGGGGGCGCGCAGATACGCAGTATTTT

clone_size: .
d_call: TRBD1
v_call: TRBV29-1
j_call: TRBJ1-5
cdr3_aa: CSARDRDPGQPQHF
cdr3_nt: TGCAGCGCCAGGGACAGGGACCCCGGTCAGCCCCAGCATTTT

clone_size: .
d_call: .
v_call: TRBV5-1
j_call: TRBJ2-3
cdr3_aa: CASSLQEREDTQYF
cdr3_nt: TGCGCCAGCAGCTTACAGGAAAGAGAAGATACGCAGTATTTT

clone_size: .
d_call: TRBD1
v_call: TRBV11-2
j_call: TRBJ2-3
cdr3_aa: CATRGQGKSDTQYF
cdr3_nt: TGTGCCACCCGGGGACAGGGAAAGTCAGATACGCAGTATTTT

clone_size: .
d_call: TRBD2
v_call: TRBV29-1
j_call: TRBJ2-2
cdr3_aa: CSVGGSSGITGELFF
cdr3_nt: TGCAGCGTTGGGGGGTCGAGCGGGATAACCGGGGAGCTGTTTTTT

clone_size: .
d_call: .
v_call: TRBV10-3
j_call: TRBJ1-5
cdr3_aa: CAISDYGGGGQPQHF
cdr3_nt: TGTGCCATCAGTGATTACGGGGGAGGCGGTCAGCCCCAGCATTTT

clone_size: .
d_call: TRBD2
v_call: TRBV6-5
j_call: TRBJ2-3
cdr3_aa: CASSSGTSGADTQYF
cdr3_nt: TGTGCCAGCAGCTCCGGGACTAGCGGGGCAGATACGCAGTATTTT

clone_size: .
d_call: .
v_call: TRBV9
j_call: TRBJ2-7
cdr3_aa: CASSVDPGGSRYEQYF
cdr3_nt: TGTGCCAGCAGCGTAGATCCGGGGGGCTCAAGGTACGAGCAGTACTTC

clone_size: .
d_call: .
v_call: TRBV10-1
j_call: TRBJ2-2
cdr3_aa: CASSAGTLNTGELFF
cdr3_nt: TGCGCCAGCAGTGCAGGGACTTTGAACACCGGGGAGCTGTTTTTT

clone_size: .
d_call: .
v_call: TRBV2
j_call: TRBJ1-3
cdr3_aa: CASSVGQFSGNTIYF
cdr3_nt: TGTGCCAGCAGCGTAGGACAGTTCTCTGGAAACACCATATATTTT

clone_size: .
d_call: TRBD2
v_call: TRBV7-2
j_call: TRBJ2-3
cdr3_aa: CASSLQGLASDTQYF
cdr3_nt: TGTGCCAGCAGCTTACAGGGACTAGCGTCAGATACGCAGTATTTT

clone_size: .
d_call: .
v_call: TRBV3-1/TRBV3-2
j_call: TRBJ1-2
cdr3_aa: CASSQAGEGYGYTF
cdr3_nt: TGTGCCAGCAGCCAAGCGGGGGAAGGGTATGGCTACACCTTC

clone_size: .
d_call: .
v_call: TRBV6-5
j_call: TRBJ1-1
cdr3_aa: CASRDQAGGFTEAFF
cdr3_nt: TGTGCCAGCAGGGACCAGGCGGGGGGCTTCACTGAAGCTTTCTTT

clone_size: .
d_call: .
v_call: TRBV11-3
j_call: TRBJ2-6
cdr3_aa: CAGDKRGSSGANVLTF
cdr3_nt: TGTGCCGGGGACAAGCGGGGAAGCTCTGGGGCCAACGTCCTGACTTTC

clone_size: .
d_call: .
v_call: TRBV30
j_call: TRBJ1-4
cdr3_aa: CAWRSSPGKLFF
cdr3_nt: TGTGCCTGGCGGAGTAGTCCCGGAAAACTGTTTTTT

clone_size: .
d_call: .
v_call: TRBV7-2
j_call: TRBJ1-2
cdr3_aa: CASSLEQGQINYGYTF
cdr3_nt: TGTGCCAGCAGCTTAGAACAGGGCCAAATAAACTATGGCTACACCTTC

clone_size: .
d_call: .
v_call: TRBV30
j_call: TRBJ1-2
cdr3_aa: CAWSVGQGGGYTF
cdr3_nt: TGTGCCTGGAGTGTAGGTCAGGGTGGTGGCTACACCTTC

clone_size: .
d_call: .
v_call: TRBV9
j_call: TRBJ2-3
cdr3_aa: CASSVGGQEDTQYF
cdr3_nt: TGTGCCAGCAGCGTAGGTGGGCAGGAGGACACGCAGTATTTT

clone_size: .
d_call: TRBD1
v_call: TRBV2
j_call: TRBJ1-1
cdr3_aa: CASSGRDRGDTEAFF
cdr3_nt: TGTGCCAGCAGTGGGAGGGACAGGGGGGACACTGAAGCTTTCTTT

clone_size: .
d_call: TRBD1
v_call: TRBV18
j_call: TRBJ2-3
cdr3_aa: CASSPNRGPSTDTQYF
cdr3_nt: TGTGCCAGCTCACCGAACAGGGGGCCTAGCACAGATACGCAGTATTTT

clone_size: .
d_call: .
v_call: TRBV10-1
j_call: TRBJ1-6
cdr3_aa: CASSPGYNSPLHF
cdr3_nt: TGCGCCAGCAGTCCAGGGTACAATTCACCCCTCCACTTT

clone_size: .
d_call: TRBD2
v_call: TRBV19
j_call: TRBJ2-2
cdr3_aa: CASSPLGLAGPTNTGELFF
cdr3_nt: TGTGCCAGTAGTCCTTTGGGTTTAGCGGGACCGACAAACACCGGGGAGCTGTTTTTT